These 10 T cell receptor beta chains came from one sample sequenced in a study of immune evolution from preneoplasia to lung adenocarcinoma. The repertoire was sequenced with immunoSEQ multiplex PCR; TCRdb's copy has only in-frame clones and lacks some. This table holds 4,400 or so clones, roughly 83% found once. The sequencing sample was made of FFPE lung adenocarcinoma in situ tissue. These receptors all come from a person between 65 and 79 years old with lung adenocarcinoma.

The chain links TRBV28 to TRBJ2-7; D might be TRBD1 or TRBD2, each matching 5 bases. Trimming stripped 2 bases from V and 6 bases from J, with 14 bases between. CDR3 length: 14 amino acids. The germline gives CDR1 MDHEN, CDR2 SYDVKM. CDR3 coding DNA: TGTGCCAGCAGTTTAGAGGGGCTTGCTGGCGAGCAGTACTTC. It codes for CASSLEGLAGEQYF.

V usage is TRBV7-9 and J usage is TRBJ2-1; TRBD2 matches at 7 bases. V shed 2 bases, J shed 14 bases, and the junction held 6 bases outside the gene matches. CDR1 SEHNR and CDR2 FQNEAQ come from the germline V gene (reference sequence). This CDR3 is 12 amino acids long. CDR3 loop: CASSLLAAYEFF. CDR3 DNA sequence: TGTGCCAGCAGCTTACTAGCGGCCTACGAGTTCTTC.

The chain carries TRBV7-2 and TRBJ2-5, with D unresolved. Per germline, CDR1 SGHTA and CDR2 FQGNSA. The CDR3 covers 13 residues. V was cut by 5 bases and J by 5 bases, with 12 bases left in between. As DNA, the CDR3 is TGTGCCAGCAGCCAACTTACGCAGGAGACCCAGTACTTC. Its translation is CASSQLTQETQYF.

The genes are TRBV28 and TRBJ2-1; TRBD2 agrees at 8 bases. Germline lookup yields CDR1 MDHEN and CDR2 SYDVKM. There are 12 residues in the CDR3. V lost 9 bases to trimming and J lost 6 bases; unmatched junction nucleotides: 4. CDR3 in DNA: TGTGCCAGTATCGGGAGGGGCAATGAGCAGTTCTTC. Translating it yields CASIGRGNEQFF.

The V and J genes are TRBV18 and TRBJ2-5, with 12 bases aligning to TRBD1. CDR1 and CDR2 (germline): KGHSH, LQKENI. The V segment lost 6 bases and the J segment 4 bases; nucleotides outside the gene matches: 6. The CDR3 is 15 residues long. CDR3 nucleotides: TGTGCCAGCTCGGCGGGACAGGGGGCCGGAGAGACCCAGTACTTC. Translated, it gives CASSAGQGAGETQYF.

This chain joins TRBV15 and TRBJ1-4; 10 bases fit TRBD1. The germline gives CDR1 LNHNV, CDR2 YYDKDF (reference sequence). The CDR3 is 16 amino acids. Trimming took 2 bases from V and 8 from J; bases not matched to a gene: 8. Here the CDR3 reads CATSRLTGTGDEKLFF. In nucleotides, the CDR3 is TGTGCCACCAGCAGACTAACCGGGACAGGGGACGAAAAACTGTTTTTT.

The chain has TRBV9 and TRBJ2-7; D unresolved. V lost 3 bases and J 4 bases, leaving 8 bases between the germline ends. There are 12 residues in the CDR3. The germline V gene encodes CDR1 SGDLS and CDR2 YYNGEE. The CDR3 coding sequence is TGTGCCAGCAGCGAAGACTTGTACGAGCAGTACTTC. Translating gives CASSEDLYEQYF.

This chain uses TRBV15 with TRBJ2-7; 8 bases map to TRBD1. From germline, CDR1 is LNHNV and CDR2 YYDKDF (reference sequence). The length of the CDR3 is 16 residues. V shed 3 bases and J 1 base; nucleotides not matched to a gene: 8. CDR3 in DNA: TGTGCCACCAGCAGGCCAGGACAGGGTAGATCCTACGAGCAGTACTTC. Translating gives CATSRPGQGRSYEQYF.

This chain connects TRBV20-1 to TRBJ2-5; D is uncertain. V lost 4 bases to trimming and J lost 4 bases, with 4 bases between them. Looked up from germline, CDR1 is DFQATT and CDR2 is SNEGSKA (reference sequence). This CDR3 is built from 10 residues. CDR3 sequence (DNA): TGCAGTGCTATGTCAGAGACCCAGTACTTC. Translating gives CSAMSETQYF.

The V call is TRBV4-1, the J call TRBJ1-2; D is uncertain. Germline values: CDR1 MGHRA, CDR2 YSYEKL. Trimming pared 0 bases from V and 2 bases from J, leaving 10 bases between. The CDR3 extends over 15 amino acids. CDR3 sequence reads: CASSQEIAVNYGYTF. The CDR3 bases are TGCGCCAGCAGCCAAGAGATTGCAGTAAACTATGGCTACACCTTC.